Listed here are 16 T cell receptor beta chains from one sample, sequenced in a study of OX40 agonist ivuxolimab in advanced cancers. Data came from immunoSEQ multiplex PCR; TCRdb stores just in-frame clones and leaves some out. Of some 44,000 clones detected, around 89% appear once; the ten largest clones hold 4.7%. The material was CD4+ or CD8+ T cells sorted from blood, obtained in a trial of the OX40 agonist ivuxolimab. Every receptor here comes from an adult with an advanced solid tumor such as melanoma, head and neck, liver or kidney cancer.

The chain has TRBV5-1 and TRBJ2-6; unclear D gene. V dropped 0 bases and J dropped 1 base, with 14 bases sitting between them. Per germline, CDR1 SGHRS and CDR2 YFSETQ. The CDR3 loop spans 18 amino acids. The CDR3 is CASSLAGLSFSGANVLTF. CDR3 bases: TGCGCCAGCAGCTTGGCCGGTCTTTCGTTTTCTGGGGCCAACGTCCTGACTTTC.

This sequence joins TRBV18 and TRBJ1-2, with a possible D match to TRBD1 (6 bases). This CDR3 has 18 residues. Trimming cost V 2 bases and J 2 bases, with 21 bases left between them. Per the germline V gene, CDR1 is KGHSH and CDR2 is LQKENI. The CDR3 nucleotides are TGTGCCAGCTCACCAATGGCCCAGGGGCGCGGATCCAACTATGGCTACACCTTC. Residues: CASSPMAQGRGSNYGYTF.

The rearrangement joins TRBV28 to TRBJ1-4; tentatively, D is TRBD1 (6 bases). V lost 4 bases, J lost 8 bases, and 23 bases lay in between. Looked up from germline, CDR1 is MDHEN and CDR2 is SYDVKM. The CDR3 runs 17 residues. In DNA form, the CDR3 reads TGTGCCAGCAGTTGGGGGGGGCCAGGGAGATCCTTCGAAAAACTGTTTTTT. Translation: CASSWGGPGRSFEKLFF.

The chain couples TRBV11-2 to TRBJ1-2, with 9 bases that match TRBD1. Germline V gene lookup returns CDR1 SGHAT and CDR2 FQNNGV. CDR3 size: 14 residues. The trim removed 5 bases at V and 9 bases at J, leaving 10 bases unmatched. The CDR3 sequence is CASSNWDREESYTF. For the CDR3, the DNA is TGTGCCAGCAGCAATTGGGACAGGGAGGAAAGCTACACCTTC.

The V call is TRBV28, the J call TRBJ2-6; D not resolved. There are 16 residues in the CDR3. V shed 2 bases and J shed 0 bases, with 8 bases lying between them. Germline loops: CDR1 MDHEN, CDR2 SYDVKM. The CDR3 is CASSLIAFSGANVLTF. The CDR3 DNA reads as TGTGCCAGCAGTTTAATAGCCTTCTCTGGGGCCAACGTCCTGACTTTC. The full variable domain, completed using reference TRBV28 and TRBJ2-6, is DVKVTQSSRYLVKRTGEKVFLECVQDMDHENMFWYRQDPGLGLRLIYFSYDVKMKEKGDIPEGYSVSREKKERFSLILESASTNQTSMYLCASSLIAFSGANVLTFGAGSRLTVL.

The chain carries TRBV19 and TRBJ2-2; D not certain. Germline loops: CDR1 LNHDA, CDR2 SQIVND (reference sequence). CDR3 length equals 14 residues. V lost 4 bases to trimming and J lost 4 bases, with 10 bases between them. In DNA form, the CDR3 reads TGTGCCAGTAGTACTGGGGAAGGCACCGGGGAGCTGTTTTTT. Translated: CASSTGEGTGELFF.

The V and J genes are TRBV19 and TRBJ2-7, with 8 bases lining up with TRBD2. The V gene's germline CDR1 is LNHDA and CDR2 SQIVND (reference sequence). This CDR3 has 16 amino acids. The V gene end was trimmed by 5 bases and the J gene end by 3 bases; junction bases not matched to a gene: 12. The CDR3 bases are TGTGCCAGTAGTCCCCGGGGAGGTAGCGGGATCTACGAGCAGTACTTC. Translating it yields CASSPRGGSGIYEQYF.

The V gene is TRBV9, the J gene TRBJ2-1, with D possibly matching TRBD1 (6 bases). The germline V and J ends were trimmed by 0 bases and 7 bases, with 11 bases remaining between them. CDR1 SGDLS and CDR2 YYNGEE come from the germline V gene. The CDR3 runs 14 residues. DNA of the CDR3: TGTGCCAGCAGCGTAGGTCAGGGGCGGAATGAGCAGTTCTTC. The encoded protein is CASSVGQGRNEQFF.

This chain joins TRBV27 and TRBJ2-2, with TRBD2 as a possible D gene (5 bases). The CDR3 is 16 residues long. CDR1 and CDR2 from the germline V gene are MNHEY and SMNVEV (reference sequence). Trimming shortened V by 3 bases and J by 1 base, and 12 bases separated the two germline ends. CDR3 sequence: CASSFRGIGNTGELFF. In nucleotides, the CDR3 is TGTGCCAGCAGTTTTCGGGGTATCGGGAACACCGGGGAGCTGTTTTTT.

This clone was counted between two and nine times. The V and J genes are TRBV7-9 and TRBJ1-3; D is unresolved. Germline CDR1 and CDR2: SEHNR and FQNEAQ (reference sequence). Trimming took 5 bases from V and 0 from J, leaving 11 bases between them. The CDR3 runs to 15 residues. The CDR3 loop is CASSPRIRSGNTIYF. As DNA, the CDR3 is TGTGCCAGCAGCCCCAGGATTCGCTCTGGAAACACCATATATTTT.

The rearrangement uses TRBV7-8 and TRBJ2-7; the match to TRBD1 covers 7 bases. Germline CDR1 and CDR2: SGHVS and FQNEAQ. V lost 9 bases, J lost 2 bases, and 7 bases stayed unmatched. The CDR3 length is 13 residues. This CDR3 is CASNQGTAYEQYF. As DNA, the CDR3 is TGTGCCAGTAACCAGGGGACAGCCTACGAGCAGTACTTC.

The rearrangement joins TRBV4-3 to TRBJ2-1; 9 nucleotides match TRBD2. Germline-derived CDR1 and CDR2 are LGHNA and YSLEER. V was clipped by 0 bases and J by 2 bases; unmatched bases: 5. This CDR3 has 17 residues. CDR3 sequence reads: CASSQDLSGGPYNEQFF. CDR3 nucleotide sequence: TGCGCCAGCAGCCAAGACCTCAGCGGGGGGCCCTACAATGAGCAGTTCTTC.

The chain has TRBV28 and TRBJ1-4; a weak D match, TRBD1 (5 bases). Deletions cut 5 bases from V and 0 bases from J, with 10 bases between. Germline-derived CDR1 and CDR2 are MDHEN and SYDVKM. There are 15 residues in the CDR3. The CDR3: CASSPGETTNEKLFF. Here the CDR3 DNA reads TGTGCCAGCAGTCCGGGGGAAACAACTAATGAAAAACTGTTTTTT. The full variable domain, with the rest looked up from reference TRBV28 and TRBJ1-4, is DVKVTQSSRYLVKRTGEKVFLECVQDMDHENMFWYRQDPGLGLRLIYFSYDVKMKEKGDIPEGYSVSREKKERFSLILESASTNQTSMYLCASSPGETTNEKLFFGSGTQLSVL.

This chain joins TRBV5-5 and TRBJ2-5; D uncertain. V lost 3 bases to trimming and J lost 1 base, with 16 bases between them. CDR1 is SGHKS and CDR2 is YYEKEE in the germline V gene (reference sequence). CDR3 length: 16 amino acids. The CDR3 sequence: CASSWSGSPIQETQYF. The DNA of the CDR3 is TGTGCCAGCAGCTGGTCTGGGTCACCCATCCAAGAGACCCAGTACTTC.

The V call is TRBV5-1, the J call TRBJ1-1; D is perhaps TRBD1 (6 bases). Trimming pared 3 bases from V and 3 bases from J, leaving 15 bases between. From germline, CDR1 is SGHRS and CDR2 YFSETQ. The CDR3 extends over 15 amino acids. The CDR3 loop is CASSYTGPGDTEAFF. DNA of the CDR3: TGCGCCAGCAGCTATACAGGGCCGGGGGACACTGAAGCTTTCTTT. The variable domain in full, completed from reference TRBV5-1 and TRBJ1-1, reads KAGVTQTPRYLIKTRGQQVTLSCSPISGHRSVSWYQQTPGQGLQFLFEYFSETQRNKGNFPGRFSGRQFSNSRSEMNVSTLELGDSALYLCASSYTGPGDTEAFFGQGTRLTVV.

This clone has only one observation. This chain links TRBV7-2 with TRBJ2-5, with D perhaps TRBD2 (6 bases). This CDR3 has 16 residues. Germline values: CDR1 SGHTA, CDR2 FQGNSA. Trimming pared 2 bases from V and 2 bases from J, leaving 15 bases between. Here the CDR3 DNA reads TGTGCCAGCAGCTTAAGCAGAGTGGGGGGTCAAGAGACCCAGTACTTC. This gives the protein CASSLSRVGGQETQYF.